This TCR beta chain was recovered during a study of blood T cell repertoires in COVID-19. This CDR3 has 17 residues. The ends lost 3 bases at V and 0 bases at J; junction bases unmatched: 7. Per the germline V gene, CDR1 is KGHDR and CDR2 is SFDVKD. The table came from immunoSEQ multiplex PCR; TCRdb's copy has only in-frame clones and leaves some out. This repertoire shows fewer than 700,000 clones, about 89% found once; its top ten account for less than 9.5%. The sequence was obtained from a woman between 50 and 59 years old with COVID-19, enrolled during active disease. The chain employs TRBV24-1 and TRBJ2-1; 7 bases fit TRBD2. Sequencing was done on a sample of peripheral blood. CDR3 DNA: TGTGCCACCAGTGATGCTGGGACTAAAAGCTCCTACAATGAGCAGTTCTTC. Translation gives CATSDAGTKSSYNEQFF.